The 4 T cell receptor beta chains below were found in one sample sequenced in a study of cytomegalovirus exposure and HLA in healthy donors. The PCR used 60 Vbeta and 13 Jbeta primers. Only in-frame clones appear in the TCRdb table, and some are missing; sequencing was by immunoSEQ multiplex PCR. The profile covers about 59,000 clones, with about 81% appearing a single time and roughly 7% taken by the ten largest. Material for sequencing was PBMCs. The receptor source for this set is a man between 25 and 39 years old in good health and CMV-seropositive.

The genes are TRBV4-1 and TRBJ1-5; TRBD1 matches 8 bases. This CDR3 is 13 amino acids long. Germline V lookup: CDR1 MGHRA, CDR2 YSYEKL. V was pared by 5 bases and J by 7 bases, with 4 bases of the junction left unmatched. CDR3 DNA sequence: TGCGCCAGCAGCACGACAGGGGACCAGCCCCAGCATTTT. Translating gives CASSTTGDQPQHF.

This clone has more than one count but fewer than ten. The V call is TRBV25-1, the J call TRBJ1-5; 8 positions match TRBD1. The junction had 9 bases not matched to a gene; V was cut back by 2 bases and J by 6 bases. The CDR3 is 16 residues long. Germline V gene lookup returns CDR1 MGHDK and CDR2 SYGVNS. CDR3 nucleotides: TGTGCCAGCAGTGAAGCAAAAGGACAGGGCAGTCAGCCCCAGCATTTT. This encodes CASSEAKGQGSQPQHF.

The chain is built from TRBV7-9 and TRBJ1-6; TRBD1 is a possible D gene (5 bases). This CDR3 contains 14 residues. Germline lookup yields CDR1 SEHNR and CDR2 FQNEAQ (reference sequence). Trimming shortened V by 6 bases and J by 9 bases, and 15 bases separated the two germline ends. For the CDR3, the DNA is TGTGCCAGCAGAACGCAGGGATTGAGTTCACCCCTCCACTTT. Residues: CASRTQGLSSPLHF.

Here the CDR3 DNA reads TGTGCCAGCAGCGTAGCATCTAGCGGAGATACGCAGTATTTT. Amino acid sequence: CASSVASSGDTQYF. This rearrangement joins TRBV9 to TRBJ2-3, with 7 bases fitting TRBD2. From germline, CDR1 is SGDLS and CDR2 YYNGEE. This CDR3 spans 14 amino acids. With 0 bases clipped from V and 5 bases from J, the junction kept 3 bases outside the gene matches.